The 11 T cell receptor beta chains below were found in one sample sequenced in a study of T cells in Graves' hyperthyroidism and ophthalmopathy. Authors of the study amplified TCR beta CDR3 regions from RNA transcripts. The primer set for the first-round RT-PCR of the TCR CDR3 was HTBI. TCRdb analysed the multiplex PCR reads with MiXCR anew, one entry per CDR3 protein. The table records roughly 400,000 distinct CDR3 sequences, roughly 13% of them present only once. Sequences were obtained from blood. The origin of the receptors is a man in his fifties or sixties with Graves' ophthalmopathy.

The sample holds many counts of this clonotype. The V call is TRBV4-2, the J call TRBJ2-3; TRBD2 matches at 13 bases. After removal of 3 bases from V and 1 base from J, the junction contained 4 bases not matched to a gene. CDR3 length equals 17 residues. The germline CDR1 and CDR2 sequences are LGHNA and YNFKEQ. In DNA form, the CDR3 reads TGTGCCAGCAGCCACGACGGGACTAGCGGGGGCACAGATACGCAGTATTTT. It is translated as CASSHDGTSGGTDTQYF.

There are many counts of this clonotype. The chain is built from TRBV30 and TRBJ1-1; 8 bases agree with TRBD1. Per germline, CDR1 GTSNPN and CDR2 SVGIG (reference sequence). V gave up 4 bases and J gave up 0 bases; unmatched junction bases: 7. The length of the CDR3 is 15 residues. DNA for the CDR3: TGTGCCTGGATCCGACAGGGGACCGTGAACACTGAAGCTTTCTTT. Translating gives CAWIRQGTVNTEAFF. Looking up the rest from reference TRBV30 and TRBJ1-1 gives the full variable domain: SQTIHQWPATLVQPVGSPLSLECTVEGTSNPNLYWYRQAAGRGLQLLFYSVGIGQISSEVPQNLSASRPQDRQFILSSKKLLLSDSGFYLCAWIRQGTVNTEAFFGQGTRLTVV.

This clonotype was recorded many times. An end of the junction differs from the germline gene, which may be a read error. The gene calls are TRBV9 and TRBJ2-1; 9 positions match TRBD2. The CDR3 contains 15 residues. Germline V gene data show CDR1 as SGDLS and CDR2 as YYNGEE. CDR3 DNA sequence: TGCGCCAGCAGCGTTAGCGGGAGCTCCTACAATGAGCAGTTCTTC. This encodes CASSVSGSSYNEQFF. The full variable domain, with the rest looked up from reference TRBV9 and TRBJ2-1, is DSGVTQTPKHLITATGQRVTLRCSPRSGDLSVYWYQQSLDQGLQFLIQYYNGEERAKGNILERFSAQQFPDLHSELNLSSLELGDSALYFCASSVSGSSYNEQFFGPGTRLTVL.

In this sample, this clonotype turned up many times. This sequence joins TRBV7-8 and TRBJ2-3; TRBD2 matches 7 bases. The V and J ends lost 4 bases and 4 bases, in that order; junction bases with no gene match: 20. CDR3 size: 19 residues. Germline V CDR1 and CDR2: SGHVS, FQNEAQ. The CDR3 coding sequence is TGTGCCAGCAGCTCCCAAGGGGAGCGGGGCCAAGCGGTTGCAGATACGCAGTATTTT. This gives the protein CASSSQGERGQAVADTQYF. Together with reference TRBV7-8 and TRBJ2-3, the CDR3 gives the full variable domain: GAGVSQSPRYKVAKRGQDVALRCDPISGHVSLFWYQQALGQGPEFLTYFQNEAQLDKSGLPSDRFFAERPEGSVSTLKIQRTQQEDSAVYLCASSSQGERGQAVADTQYFGPGTRLTVL.

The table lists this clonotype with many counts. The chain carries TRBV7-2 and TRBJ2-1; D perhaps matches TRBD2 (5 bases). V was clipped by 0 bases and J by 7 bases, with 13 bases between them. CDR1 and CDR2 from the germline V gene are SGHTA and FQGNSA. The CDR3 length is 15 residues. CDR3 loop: CASSLAGVTWNEQFF. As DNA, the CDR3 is TGTGCCAGCAGCTTAGCGGGAGTGACGTGGAATGAGCAGTTCTTC.

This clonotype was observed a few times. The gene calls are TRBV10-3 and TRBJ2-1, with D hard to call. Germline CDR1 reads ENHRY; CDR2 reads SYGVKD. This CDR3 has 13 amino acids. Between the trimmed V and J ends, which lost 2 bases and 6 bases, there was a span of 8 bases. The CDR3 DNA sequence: TGTGCCATCAGTGAGGCTTTCGGCAATGAGCAGTTCTTC. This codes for CAISEAFGNEQFF.

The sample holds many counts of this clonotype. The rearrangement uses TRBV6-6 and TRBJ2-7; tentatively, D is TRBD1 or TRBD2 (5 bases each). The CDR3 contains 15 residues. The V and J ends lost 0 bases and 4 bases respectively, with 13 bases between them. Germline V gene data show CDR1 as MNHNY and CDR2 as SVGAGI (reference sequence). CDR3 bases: TGTGCCAGCAGTTACTCGATGAGGGGCTGGTACGAGCAGTACTTC. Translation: CASSYSMRGWYEQYF.

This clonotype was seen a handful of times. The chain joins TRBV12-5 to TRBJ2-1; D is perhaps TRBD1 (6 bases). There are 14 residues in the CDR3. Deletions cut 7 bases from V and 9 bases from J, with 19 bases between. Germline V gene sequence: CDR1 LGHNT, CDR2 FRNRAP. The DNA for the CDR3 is TGTGCTAGTGCCAGGACAGAGGGGTACGGTGAGCAGTTCTTC. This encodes CASARTEGYGEQFF. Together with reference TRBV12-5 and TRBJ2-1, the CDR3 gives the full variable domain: DARVTQTPRHKVTEMGQEVTMRCQPILGHNTVFWYRQTMMQGLELLAYFRNRAPLDDSGMPKDRFSAEMPDATLATLKIQPSEPRDSAVYFCASARTEGYGEQFFGPGTRLTVL.

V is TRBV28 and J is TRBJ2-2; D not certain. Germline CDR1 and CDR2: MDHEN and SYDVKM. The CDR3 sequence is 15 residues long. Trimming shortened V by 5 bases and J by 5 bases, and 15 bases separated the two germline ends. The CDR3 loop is CASSRSLTTTGELFF. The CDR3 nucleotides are TGTGCCAGCAGTCGGTCCCTAACCACGACCGGGGAGCTGTTTTTT.

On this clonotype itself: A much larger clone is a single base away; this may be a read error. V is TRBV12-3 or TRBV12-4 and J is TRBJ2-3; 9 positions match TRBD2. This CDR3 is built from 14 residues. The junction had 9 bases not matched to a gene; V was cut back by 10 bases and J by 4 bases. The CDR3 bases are TGTGCCAACAGGGTGGCGGGAGGGCCAGATACGCAGTATTTT. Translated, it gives CANRVAGGPDTQYF.

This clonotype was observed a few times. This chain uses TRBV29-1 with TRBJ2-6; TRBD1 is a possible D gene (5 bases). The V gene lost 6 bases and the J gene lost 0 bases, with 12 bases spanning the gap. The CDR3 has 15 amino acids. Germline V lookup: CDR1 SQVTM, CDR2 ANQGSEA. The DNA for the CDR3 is TGCAGCGTATTAGGACAAGGCTCTGGGGCCAACGTCCTGACTTTC. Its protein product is CSVLGQGSGANVLTF.